This T cell receptor (beta chain) was sequenced in a study of T cell responses to AZD1222 COVID-19 vaccine. Study-wide findings and caveats: Only six individuals given AZD1222 were seropositive at baseline. Females made up more of the donors, who were largely white British, and clonal diversity may have come out too low. When two AZD1222 doses had been given, Spike-specific TCR breadth and depth rose.

Produced via immunoSEQ multiplex PCR; TCRdb's table is partial and in-frame only. The sample lists 250,000 to 300,000 clones; around 93% were seen once. Concerning this clone itself: The target antigen is unknown.

The germline V gene encodes CDR1 SGHDN and CDR2 FVKESK. The V end lost 4 bases, the J end lost 7 bases, and 7 bases lay between the germline ends. The CDR3 length is 12 residues. Second-dose intervals near 4 or 12 weeks were combined. The rearrangement uses TRBV14 and TRBJ2-2; D is uncertain. Here the sequenced sample was peripheral blood, taken 28 days after the second AZD1222 dose. The receptor was isolated from an adult who received the AZD1222 COVID-19 vaccine. This CDR3 is CASSPRGGELFF. The CDR3 DNA follows: TGTGCCAGCAGCCCCCGAGGCGGGGAGCTGTTTTTT.